The present entry profiles one T cell receptor (beta chain) with its context. This entry belongs to a study of blood T cell repertoires in COVID-19. Study in general: The samples span acute and convalescent COVID-19 from the United States, Italy and Spain. Sample material is recorded as cDNA or gDNA derived from T cells, B-cell-depleted T cells, or PBMCs.

Some clones are missing from TCRdb's copy, which holds only in-frame ones; the method was immunoSEQ multiplex PCR. The sample shows over 110,000 clones, 88% of them seen only once. The CDR3 is made up of 17 amino acids. V was cut by 6 bases and J by 2 bases, with 21 bases left in between. Germline-derived CDR1 and CDR2 are KGHSH and LQKENI. The chain uses TRBV18 and TRBJ2-3, with a tentative D call TRBD2 (6 bases). The receptor comes from a man between 65 and 85 years old with acute or convalescent COVID-19. Sequencing was carried out using peripheral blood. For the CDR3, the DNA is TGTGCCAGCTCGGACCAACAGGCGGCGGGGCCCACAGATACGCAGTATTTT. This translates into CASSDQQAAGPTDTQYF. Filled out from reference TRBV18 and TRBJ2-3, the complete variable domain reads NAGVMQNPRHLVRRRGQEARLRCSPMKGHSHVYWYRQLPEEGLKFMVYLQKENIIDESGMPKERFSAEFPKEGPSILRIQQVVRGDSAAYFCASSDQQAAGPTDTQYFGPGTRLTVL.